This entry describes one T cell receptor beta chain. Its cognate antigen is unknown. A universal primer site was added by template switching, and unique molecular identifiers were carried by the cDNA. TCRdb recomputed calls from the 5' RACE reads with MiXCR, one row per CDR3 protein. The sample holds approximately 600,000 distinct CDR3 sequences, 9.6% seen once. V was pared by 7 bases and J by 3 bases, with 8 bases of the junction left unmatched. CDR3 length: 14 residues. This sample stems from a study of identical twins. General study findings and limits: Memory repertoires lacked the insertion deficit that abundant cord blood beta clonotypes showed.

Another study also made use of these data, one on yellow fever vaccine responses in identical twins.

The source of this sequence is a woman aged 18-29 years in good health. Sequencing was done on a sample of PBMCs. The chain combines TRBV12-3 or TRBV12-4 with TRBJ2-7, with 8 positions matching TRBD1. The CDR3 loop is CASTSIGQGYEQYF. As DNA, the CDR3 is TGTGCCAGCACCTCTATAGGACAGGGCTACGAGCAGTACTTC.